These 10 T cell receptor beta chains were sequenced from one sample in a study of T cell repertoires in cytomegalovirus infection. From the reads, TCRdb called clonotypes with MiXCR, one entry per CDR3 protein. The data hold roughly 200,000 distinct CDR3 sequences, with approximately 18% observed a single time. Sequences were obtained from CD8+ T cells from PBMCs. These receptors were collected from a human donor in good health (CMV status not recorded). Some clones in this sample may be carry-over from other donors' samples.

The chain has TRBV2 and TRBJ2-7; possible D gene TRBD1, 6 bases. The CDR3 extends over 16 amino acids. The ends were cut back, 1 base at V and 5 bases at J, with 18 bases in the middle. CDR1 SNHLY and CDR2 FYNNEI come from the germline V gene. The CDR3 loop is CASSEGPPVSGDEQYF. The CDR3 region has the DNA TGTGCCAGCAGTGAAGGCCCCCCTGTATCAGGGGACGAGCAGTACTTC. Combining the CDR3 with reference TRBV2 and TRBJ2-7 gives the whole variable domain EPEVTQTPSHQVTQMGQEVILRCVPISNHLYFYWYRQILGQKVEFLVSFYNNEISEKSEIFDDQFSVERPDGSNFTLKIRSTKLEDSAMYFCASSEGPPVSGDEQYFGPGTRLTVT.

This chain joins TRBV29-1 and TRBJ2-1; a weak D match, TRBD2 (6 bases). Deletions cut 7 bases from V and 1 base from J, with 11 bases between. Germline CDR1 and CDR2: SQVTM and ANQGSEA. The CDR3 is 13 amino acids. CDR3 residues: CSALGGSYNEQFF. The DNA for the CDR3 is TGCAGCGCTCTTGGGGGGTCCTACAATGAGCAGTTCTTC.

This clonotype was seen only a few times. The V and J genes are TRBV20-1 and TRBJ1-1, with 7 bases lining up with TRBD1. The ends lost 3 bases at V and 5 bases at J; junction bases unmatched: 3. Germline CDR1 and CDR2: DFQATT and SNEGSKA (reference sequence). The CDR3 contains 12 residues. The CDR3 nucleotides read TGCAGTGCTAGTGAGGGGGCTACTGAAGCTTTCTTT. Its translation: CSASEGATEAFF.

This clonotype came up a few times. This rearrangement joins TRBV5-5 to TRBJ1-5, with 9 bases identical to TRBD1. Germline CDR1 reads SGHKS; CDR2 reads YYEKEE (reference sequence). The CDR3 spans 14 residues. J was trimmed by 9 bases and V by 4 bases; bases with no gene match: 8. The DNA for the CDR3 is TGTGCCAGCAGCCCTGGACAGGGGCAAAGGCCCCAGCATTTT. This translates into CASSPGQGQRPQHF.

As DNA, the CDR3 is TGTGCCAGCAGCTTTGGACAGGGAGGAACTGAGCAGTTCTTC. This translates into CASSFGQGGTEQFF. The rearrangement joins TRBV7-6 to TRBJ2-1, with TRBD1 identical over 8 bases. Germline V gene sequence: CDR1 SGHVS, CDR2 FNYEAQ. This CDR3 comprises 14 residues. V lost 3 bases and J lost 9; bases outside the gene matches: 7.

The chain uses TRBV28 and TRBJ2-7; D is perhaps TRBD1 or TRBD2 (5 bases each). CDR1 MDHEN and CDR2 SYDVKM come from the germline V gene. V gave up 4 bases and J gave up 4 bases, with 17 bases separating them. CDR3 length: 15 residues. The CDR3 region is CASSSEVSGAYEQYF. The CDR3 bases are TGTGCCAGCAGTTCGGAGGTCTCCGGGGCATACGAGCAGTACTTC.

This clonotype has only a few counts. For the CDR3, the DNA is TGTGCCAGCAGTGGCGACAGGGCTGGGGCCAACGTCCTGACTTTC. This codes for CASSGDRAGANVLTF. The gene calls are TRBV6-2 or TRBV6-3 and TRBJ2-6; the match to TRBD1 covers 7 bases. After removal of 5 bases from V and 2 bases from J, the junction contained 3 bases not matched to a gene. CDR1 is MNHEY, CDR2 SVGEGT, per germline. This CDR3 spans 15 amino acids.

The chain has TRBV7-2 and TRBJ1-1, with 8 nucleotides matching TRBD1. This CDR3 comprises 16 residues. The germline V gene encodes CDR1 SGHTA and CDR2 FQGNSA. The ends lost 6 bases at V and 4 bases at J; junction bases unmatched: 13. CDR3 nucleotides: TGTGCCAGCAGTTCGCCGCAGGGGGCGCGAAGCACTGAAGCTTTCTTT. Its protein is CASSSPQGARSTEAFF.

This clonotype was detected a few times. J is TRBJ2-7 and V is TRBV29-1; 9 nucleotides match TRBD1. Per the germline V gene, CDR1 is SQVTM and CDR2 is ANQGSEA. The J segment lost 7 bases and the V segment lost 1 base, leaving 17 bases of the junction unmatched. The CDR3 loop spans 17 amino acids. CDR3 nucleotides: TGCAGCGTTGAAGGACCCCTAGGACAGGGGTATAGGAGGGAGCAGTACTTC. Its protein is CSVEGPLGQGYRREQYF.

The genes are TRBV6-2 or TRBV6-3 and TRBJ2-7; D remains ambiguous. Germline values: CDR1 MNHEY, CDR2 SVGEGT. V was clipped by 0 bases and J by 3 bases, with 6 bases between them. The CDR3 sequence is 13 residues long. The CDR3 nucleotides are TGTGCCAGCAGTTACTCGACCGGCTACGAGCAGTACTTC. Translated, it gives CASSYSTGYEQYF.